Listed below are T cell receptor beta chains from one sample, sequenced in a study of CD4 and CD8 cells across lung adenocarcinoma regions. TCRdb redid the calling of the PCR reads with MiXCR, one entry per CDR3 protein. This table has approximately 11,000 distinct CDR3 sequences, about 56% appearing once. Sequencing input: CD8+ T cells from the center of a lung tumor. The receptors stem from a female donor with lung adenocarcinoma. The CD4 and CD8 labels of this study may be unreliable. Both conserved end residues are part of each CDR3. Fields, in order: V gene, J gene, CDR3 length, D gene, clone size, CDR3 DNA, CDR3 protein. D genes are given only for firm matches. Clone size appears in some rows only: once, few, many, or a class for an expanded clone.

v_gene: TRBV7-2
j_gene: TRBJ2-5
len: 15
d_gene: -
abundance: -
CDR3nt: TGTGCCAGCAGCTTACAGGGCGGCGGAGGAGAGACCCAGTACTTC
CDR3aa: CASSLQGGGGETQYF

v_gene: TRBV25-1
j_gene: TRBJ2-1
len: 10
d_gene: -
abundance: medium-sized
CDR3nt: TGTGCCAGCAGTGCCGGACTAAAGTACTTC
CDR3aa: CASSAGLKYF

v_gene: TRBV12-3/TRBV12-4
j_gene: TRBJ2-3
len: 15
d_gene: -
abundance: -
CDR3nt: TGTTCCAGCGGGCTGGCGGGCGGGGCCCCAGATACGCAGTATTTT
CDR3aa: CSSGLAGGAPDTQYF

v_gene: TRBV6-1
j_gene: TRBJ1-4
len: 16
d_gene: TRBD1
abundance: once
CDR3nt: TGTGCCAGCAGTAAACGACAGGGGGCATCTAATGAAAAACTGTTTTTT
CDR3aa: CASSKRQGASNEKLFF

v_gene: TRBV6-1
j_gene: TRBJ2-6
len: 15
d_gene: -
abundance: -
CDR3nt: TGTGCCAGCAGGGACAGCTCCTCTGGGGCCAACGTCCTGACTTTC
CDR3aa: CASRDSSSGANVLTF

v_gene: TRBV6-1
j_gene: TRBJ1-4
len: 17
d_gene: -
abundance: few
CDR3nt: TGTGCCAGCAGCACCGTAGGCTACAGGGAAGCTAATGAAAAACTGTTTTTT
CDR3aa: CASSTVGYREANEKLFF

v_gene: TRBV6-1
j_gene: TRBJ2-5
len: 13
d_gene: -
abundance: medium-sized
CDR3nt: TGTGCCAGCAGTGAAGGTCCCGGTGGGACCCAGTACTTC
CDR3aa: CASSEGPGGTQYF

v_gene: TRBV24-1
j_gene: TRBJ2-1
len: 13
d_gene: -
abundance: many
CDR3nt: TGTGCCACCAGGGAGGGCGGCTACAATGAGCAGTTCTTC
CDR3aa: CATREGGYNEQFF

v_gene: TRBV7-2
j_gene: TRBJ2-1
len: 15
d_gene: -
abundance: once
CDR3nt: TGTGCCAGCAGCTTAATTCAGACAAGTAGGGATGAGCAGTTCTTC
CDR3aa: CASSLIQTSRDEQFF

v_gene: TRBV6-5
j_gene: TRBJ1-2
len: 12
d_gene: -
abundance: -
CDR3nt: TGTGCCAGCAGTTCGGGACTCGATGGCTACACCTTC
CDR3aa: CASSSGLDGYTF

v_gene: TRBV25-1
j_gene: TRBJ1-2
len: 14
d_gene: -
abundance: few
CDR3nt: TGTGCCAGCAGTGTCGCAGGGTCCAACTATGGCTACACCTTC
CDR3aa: CASSVAGSNYGYTF

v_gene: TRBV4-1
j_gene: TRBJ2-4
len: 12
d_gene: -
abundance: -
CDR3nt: TGCGCCAGCAGTAAACAGGGAAACATTCAGTACTTC
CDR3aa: CASSKQGNIQYF

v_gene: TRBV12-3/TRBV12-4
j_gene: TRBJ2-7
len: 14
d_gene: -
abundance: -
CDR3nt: TGTGCCAGCAGTCCTCGACAGTTCCCCTACGAGCAGTACTTC
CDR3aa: CASSPRQFPYEQYF

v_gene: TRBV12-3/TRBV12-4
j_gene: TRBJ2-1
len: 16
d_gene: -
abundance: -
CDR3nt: TGTGCCAGCAGTTTAGGGCTTGGCGGTCGGCACAATGAGCAGTTCTTC
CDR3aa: CASSLGLGGRHNEQFF

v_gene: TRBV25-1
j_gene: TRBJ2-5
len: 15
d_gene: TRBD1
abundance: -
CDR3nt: TGTGCCAGCAGTCGGGGGACAGGGGGATCCGAGACCCAGTACTTC
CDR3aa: CASSRGTGGSETQYF

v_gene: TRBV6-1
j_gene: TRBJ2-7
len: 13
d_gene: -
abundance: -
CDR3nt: TGTGCCTGCTCCATGGAGCGGACCTACGAGCAGTACTTC
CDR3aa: CACSMERTYEQYF

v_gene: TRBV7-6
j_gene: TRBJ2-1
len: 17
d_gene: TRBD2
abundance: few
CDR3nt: TGTGCCAGCAGCCCACAAATAGCGGGTAGCTCCTACAATGAGCAGTTCTTC
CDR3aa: CASSPQIAGSSYNEQFF

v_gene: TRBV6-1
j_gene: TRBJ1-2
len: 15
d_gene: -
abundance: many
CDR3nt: TGTGCCAGCACCAGCGCGTGGGACACGGTGATGGGCTACACCTTC
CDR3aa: CASTSAWDTVMGYTF

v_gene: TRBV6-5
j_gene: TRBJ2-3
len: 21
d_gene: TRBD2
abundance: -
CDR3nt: TGTGCCAGCAGTTACGCCGAAAGCGGGGGGGCGTGGGGCTGGGACACAGATACGCAGTATTTT
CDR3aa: CASSYAESGGAWGWDTDTQYF

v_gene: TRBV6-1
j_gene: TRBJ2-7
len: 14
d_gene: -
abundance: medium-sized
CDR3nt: TGTGCCAGCAGTGAAGAAAGGAGCTCCTACGAGCAGTACTTC
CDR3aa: CASSEERSSYEQYF

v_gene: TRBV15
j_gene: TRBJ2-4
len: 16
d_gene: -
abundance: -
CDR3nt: TGTGCCACCAGCAGAGGCATCGGGGGCGGATTAAACATTCAGTACTTC
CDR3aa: CATSRGIGGGLNIQYF

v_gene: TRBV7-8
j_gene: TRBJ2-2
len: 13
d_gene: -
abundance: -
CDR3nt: TGTGCCAGCAGCTTAGTTGGGCCGCGGGAGCTGTTTTTT
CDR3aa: CASSLVGPRELFF

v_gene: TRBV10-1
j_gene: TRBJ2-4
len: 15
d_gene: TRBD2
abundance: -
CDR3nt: TGCGCCAGCAGTGAGCGGGCTAGCGGGAGGGCCATTCAGTACTTC
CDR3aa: CASSERASGRAIQYF

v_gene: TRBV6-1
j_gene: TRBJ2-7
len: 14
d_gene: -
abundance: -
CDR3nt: TGTGCCAGCAGCAAGACGGTGGGGGCCTACGAGCAGTACTTC
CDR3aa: CASSKTVGAYEQYF

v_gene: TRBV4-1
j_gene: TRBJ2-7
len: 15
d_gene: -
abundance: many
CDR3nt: TGCGCCAGCAGCCAAGATTGGCCAGGCCCCTACGAGCAGTACTTC
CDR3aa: CASSQDWPGPYEQYF

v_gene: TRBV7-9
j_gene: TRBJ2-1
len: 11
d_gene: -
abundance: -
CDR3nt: TGTGCCAGCAGCCGTAACAATGAGCAGTTCTTC
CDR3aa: CASSRNNEQFF

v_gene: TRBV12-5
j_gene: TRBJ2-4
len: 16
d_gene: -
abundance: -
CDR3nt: TGTGCTAGTGCCCCACAGGGTCCGGCGTCCAAAAACATTCAGTACTTC
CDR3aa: CASAPQGPASKNIQYF

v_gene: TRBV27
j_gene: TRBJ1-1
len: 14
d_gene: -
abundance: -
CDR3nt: TGTGCCAGCAGGGCGGGTAGGGTGAACACTGAAGCTTTCTTT
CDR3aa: CASRAGRVNTEAFF

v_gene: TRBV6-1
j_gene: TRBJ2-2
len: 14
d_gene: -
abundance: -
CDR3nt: TGTGCCAGCAGTCGCAATCGGGGCACCGGGGAGCTGTTTTTT
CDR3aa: CASSRNRGTGELFF

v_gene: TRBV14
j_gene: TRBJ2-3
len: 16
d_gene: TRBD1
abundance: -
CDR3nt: TGTGCCAGCAGCCATAGACAGGGAACAGGCACAGATACGCAGTATTTT
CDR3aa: CASSHRQGTGTDTQYF

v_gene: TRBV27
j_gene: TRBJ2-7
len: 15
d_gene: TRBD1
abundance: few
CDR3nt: TGTGCCAGCAGTCGCGGGACAGGGGATACCTACGAGCAGTACTTC
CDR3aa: CASSRGTGDTYEQYF

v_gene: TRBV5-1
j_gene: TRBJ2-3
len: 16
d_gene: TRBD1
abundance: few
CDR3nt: TGCGCCAGCAGCTTAACGACAGGGGGCGGGGGAGATACGCAGTATTTT
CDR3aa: CASSLTTGGGGDTQYF

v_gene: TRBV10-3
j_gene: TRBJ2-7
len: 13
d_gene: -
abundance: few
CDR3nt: TGTGCCATCAAAGGGGGGGGCCTAGACGAGCAGTACTTC
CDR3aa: CAIKGGGLDEQYF

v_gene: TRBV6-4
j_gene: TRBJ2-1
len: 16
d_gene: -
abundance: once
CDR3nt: TGTGCCAGCAGTGAGGAGTGGGGTTTGGGCTACAATGAGCAGTTCTTC
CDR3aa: CASSEEWGLGYNEQFF

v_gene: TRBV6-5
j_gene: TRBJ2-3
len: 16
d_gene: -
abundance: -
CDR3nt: TGTGCCAGCAGTTACTCGATTAACCTTGAGGCAGATACGCAGTATTTT
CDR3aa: CASSYSINLEADTQYF

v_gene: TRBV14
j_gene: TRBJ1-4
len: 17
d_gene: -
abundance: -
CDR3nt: TGTGCCAGCAGCCAAAAGAGGGGGTCCCCAACTAATGAAAAACTGTTTTTT
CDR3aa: CASSQKRGSPTNEKLFF

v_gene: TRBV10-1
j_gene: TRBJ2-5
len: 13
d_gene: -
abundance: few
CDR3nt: TGCGCCAGCAGTGAGTCCCTGGGGGAGACCCAGTACTTC
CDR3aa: CASSESLGETQYF

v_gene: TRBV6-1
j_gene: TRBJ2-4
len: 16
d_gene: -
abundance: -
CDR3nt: TGTGCCAGCCGCCCTTCGGGGCAGTCAACCACAAATATTCAGTACTTC
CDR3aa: CASRPSGQSTTNIQYF

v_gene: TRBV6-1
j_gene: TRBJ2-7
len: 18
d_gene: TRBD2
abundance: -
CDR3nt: TGTGCCAGCAGTGATACTAGCGGGGGGGCGAGTGCCACAGATACGCAGTACTTC
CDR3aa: CASSDTSGGASATDTQYF

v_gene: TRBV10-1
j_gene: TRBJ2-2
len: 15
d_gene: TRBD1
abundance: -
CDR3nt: TGCGCCAGCAGTAGGGACAGTGTTAACACCGATACGCTGTTTTTT
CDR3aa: CASSRDSVNTDTLFF

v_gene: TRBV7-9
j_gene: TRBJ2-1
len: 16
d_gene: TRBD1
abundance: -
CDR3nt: TGTGCCAGCAGCCCGGTTGGTGGACAGGGGGCTAATGAGCAGTTCTTC
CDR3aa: CASSPVGGQGANEQFF

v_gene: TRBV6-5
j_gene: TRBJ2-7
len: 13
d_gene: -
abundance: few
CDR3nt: TGTGCCAGCAGTTTCGAAGCAACCTACGAGCAGTACTTC
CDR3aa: CASSFEATYEQYF

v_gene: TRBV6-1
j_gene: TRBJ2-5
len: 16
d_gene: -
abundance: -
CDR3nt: TGTGCCAGCGCGGCGCGCGGGCACCGTGCCCAAGAGACCCAGTATTTC
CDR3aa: CASAARGHRAQETQYF

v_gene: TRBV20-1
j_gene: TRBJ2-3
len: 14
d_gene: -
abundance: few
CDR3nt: TGCAGTGCGCCGCGGCCCCCCACGGGAGATACGCAGTATTTT
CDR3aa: CSAPRPPTGDTQYF

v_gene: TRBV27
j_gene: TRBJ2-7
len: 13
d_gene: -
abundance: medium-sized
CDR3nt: TGTGCCAGCAGTTTGTTGGGTATGGACGAGCAGTACTTC
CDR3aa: CASSLLGMDEQYF

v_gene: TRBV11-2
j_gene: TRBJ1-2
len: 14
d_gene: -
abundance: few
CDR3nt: TGTGCCAGCAGCTTAGACCGAACTAACTATGGCTACACCTTC
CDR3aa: CASSLDRTNYGYTF

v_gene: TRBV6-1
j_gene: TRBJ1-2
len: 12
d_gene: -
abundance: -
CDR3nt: TGTGCCAGCCGGGGCTTGGACCATGGCTACACCTTC
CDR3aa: CASRGLDHGYTF

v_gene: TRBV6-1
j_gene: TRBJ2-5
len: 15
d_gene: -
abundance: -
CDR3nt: TGTGCCAGCAGTGAAGGGAACCCAGCCAAAGAGACCCAGTACTTC
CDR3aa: CASSEGNPAKETQYF

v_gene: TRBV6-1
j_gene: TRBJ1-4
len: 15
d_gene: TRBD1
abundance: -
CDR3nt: TGTGCCAGCAGTGAACCCGGACAGGGACAAGGAAAACTGTTTTTT
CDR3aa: CASSEPGQGQGKLFF

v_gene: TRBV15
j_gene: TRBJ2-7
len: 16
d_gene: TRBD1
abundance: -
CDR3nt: TGTGCCACCAGCAGCGCTTCGGACAGGGGGCTCCACGAGCAGTACTTC
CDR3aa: CATSSASDRGLHEQYF

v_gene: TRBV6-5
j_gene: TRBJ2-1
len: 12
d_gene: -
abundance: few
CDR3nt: TGTGCCAGCAGTTCCGGGACGAATGAGCAGTTCTTC
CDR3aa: CASSSGTNEQFF

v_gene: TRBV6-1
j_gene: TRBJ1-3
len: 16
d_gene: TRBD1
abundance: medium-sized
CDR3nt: TGTGCCAGCAGCCCTGTACAGGGGCTCGGTGGAAACACCATATATTTT
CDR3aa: CASSPVQGLGGNTIYF

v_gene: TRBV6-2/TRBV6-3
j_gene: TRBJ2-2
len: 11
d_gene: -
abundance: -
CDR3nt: TGTGCCAGCTGGTCCACAGGTGAGCTGTATTTT
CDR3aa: CASWSTGELYF

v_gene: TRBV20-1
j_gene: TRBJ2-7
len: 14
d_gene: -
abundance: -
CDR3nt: TGCAGTGCCCTAAACGGGCAGGAGAACTACGAGCAGTACTTC
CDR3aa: CSALNGQENYEQYF

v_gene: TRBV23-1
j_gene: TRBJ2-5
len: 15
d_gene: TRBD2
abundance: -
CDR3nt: TGCGCCAGCAGTCAATCTGGGGGGGGTTCTGGGACCCAGTACTTC
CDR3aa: CASSQSGGGSGTQYF

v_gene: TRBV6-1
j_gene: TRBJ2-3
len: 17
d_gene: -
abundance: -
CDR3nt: TGTGCCAGCAGCCGGGGCCTCCAGGCGGGGAACACAGAGACGCAGTTTTTT
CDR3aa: CASSRGLQAGNTETQFF

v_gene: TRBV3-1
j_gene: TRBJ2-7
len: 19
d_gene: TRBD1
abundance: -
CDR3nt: TGTGCCAGCAGCCCATGGGGGGACAGGGGTCCTAAAAGCTCCTACGAGCAGTACTTC
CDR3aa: CASSPWGDRGPKSSYEQYF

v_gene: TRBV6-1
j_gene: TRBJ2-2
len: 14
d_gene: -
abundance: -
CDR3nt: TGTGCCAGCCGGTCAGGGATCAGCACCGGGACGCAGGATTTT
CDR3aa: CASRSGISTGTQDF

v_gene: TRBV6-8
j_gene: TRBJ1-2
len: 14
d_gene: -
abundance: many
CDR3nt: TGTGCCAGCAGCCGCCTCAGGGGAAACTATGGCTACACCTTC
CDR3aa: CASSRLRGNYGYTF

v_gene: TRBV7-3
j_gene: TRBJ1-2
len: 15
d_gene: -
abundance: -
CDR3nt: TGTGCCAGCAGCGACCCGGGACTGACAAACGGGGGCTACACCTTC
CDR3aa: CASSDPGLTNGGYTF